This T cell receptor beta chain was profiled in a study of blood T cells in healthy people across ages. The overall study: Template switching caught about one barcoded beta molecule for each two T cells.

For this clonotype: As yet, its antigen is unknown. Germline is not matched at one junction end, which may reflect a read error.

Study results and limitations: Diversity figures based on one million T cells were deemed too low. Older age went with lower TCR beta diversity per million T cells, in a roughly linear way.

Germline CDR1 reads MNHEY; CDR2 reads SVGAGI. The CDR3 is 13 residues long. Alongside a J-beta primer mix, a sample-barcoded 5' primer served in a second PCR lasting about 7 to 12 cycles. TCRdb reanalysed the 5' RACE reads using MiXCR and keeps one entry per CDR3 protein. This table holds over 1,300,000 distinct CDR3 sequences, almost 60% found once. This chain connects TRBV6-5 to TRBJ1-5; unclear D gene. The sequence was collected from a man aged 18 to 30 in good health. Source material: blood. CDR3 in amino acids: CVSSYSSGQPQHF. In DNA, the CDR3 is TGTGTCAGCAGTTACTCGAGCGGTCAGCCCCAGCATTTT.